The clone carrying this T cell receptor (beta chain) was detected a few times. The antigen is undetermined. Separate cDNA molecules each had unique molecular identifiers attached to them. TCRdb used MiXCR to reprocess the 5' RACE reads, holding one entry per CDR3 protein. Here the sample spans about 52,000 distinct CDR3 sequences, roughly 6.2% being singletons. These data belong to a study of early T cells in non-severe SARS-CoV-2 infection. Across the study: The chains were unpaired, and the sequenced material was bulk RNA from unsorted whole blood. Study findings and constraints: VDJdb matching skewed toward anti-spike CD8 responses, missing private and CD4 specificities.

Looked up from germline, CDR1 is SGHNT and CDR2 is YENEEA. This CDR3 spans 16 amino acids. V lost 5 bases to trimming and J lost 0 bases; unmatched junction nucleotides: 9. The rearrangement uses TRBV11-3 and TRBJ2-5; 7 positions match TRBD1. Material: whole blood. The source of this sequence is an adult who was a healthcare worker with PCR-confirmed SARS-CoV-2 infection or an uninfected control (not recorded which). As DNA, the CDR3 is TGTGCCAGCAGCCGCCGGACAGGAGCGTACCAAGAGACCCAGTACTTC. Translated: CASSRRTGAYQETQYF.